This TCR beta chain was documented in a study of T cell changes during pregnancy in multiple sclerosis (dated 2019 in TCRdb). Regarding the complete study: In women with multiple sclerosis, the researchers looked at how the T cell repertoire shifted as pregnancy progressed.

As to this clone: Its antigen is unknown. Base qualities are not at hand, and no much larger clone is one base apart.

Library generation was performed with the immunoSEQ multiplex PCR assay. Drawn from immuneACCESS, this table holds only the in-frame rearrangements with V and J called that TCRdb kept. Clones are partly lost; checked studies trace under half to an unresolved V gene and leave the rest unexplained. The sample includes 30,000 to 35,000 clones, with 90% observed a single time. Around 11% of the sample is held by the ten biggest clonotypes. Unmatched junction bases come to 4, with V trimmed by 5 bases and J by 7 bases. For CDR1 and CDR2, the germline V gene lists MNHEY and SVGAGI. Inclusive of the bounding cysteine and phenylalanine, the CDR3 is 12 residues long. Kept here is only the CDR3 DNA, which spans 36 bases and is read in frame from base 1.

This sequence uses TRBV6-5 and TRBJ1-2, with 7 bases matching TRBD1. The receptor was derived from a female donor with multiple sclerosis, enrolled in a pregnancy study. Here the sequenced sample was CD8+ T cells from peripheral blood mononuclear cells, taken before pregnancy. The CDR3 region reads CASSAGGAGYTF. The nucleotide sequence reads TGTGCCAGCAGTGCAGGGGGTGCTGGCTACACCTTC.